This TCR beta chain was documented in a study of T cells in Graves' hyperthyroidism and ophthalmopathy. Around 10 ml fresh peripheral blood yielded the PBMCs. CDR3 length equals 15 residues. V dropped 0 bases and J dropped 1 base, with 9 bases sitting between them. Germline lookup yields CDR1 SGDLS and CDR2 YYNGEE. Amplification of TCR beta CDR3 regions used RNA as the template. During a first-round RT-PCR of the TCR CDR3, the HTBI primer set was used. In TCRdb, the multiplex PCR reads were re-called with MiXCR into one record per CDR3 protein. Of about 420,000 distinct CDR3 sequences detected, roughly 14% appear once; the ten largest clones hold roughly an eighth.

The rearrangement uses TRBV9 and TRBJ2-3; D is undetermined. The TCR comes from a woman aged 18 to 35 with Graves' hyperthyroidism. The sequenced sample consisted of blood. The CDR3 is CASSVEDIGTDTQYF. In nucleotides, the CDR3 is TGTGCCAGCAGCGTAGAAGACATCGGCACAGATACGCAGTATTTT.